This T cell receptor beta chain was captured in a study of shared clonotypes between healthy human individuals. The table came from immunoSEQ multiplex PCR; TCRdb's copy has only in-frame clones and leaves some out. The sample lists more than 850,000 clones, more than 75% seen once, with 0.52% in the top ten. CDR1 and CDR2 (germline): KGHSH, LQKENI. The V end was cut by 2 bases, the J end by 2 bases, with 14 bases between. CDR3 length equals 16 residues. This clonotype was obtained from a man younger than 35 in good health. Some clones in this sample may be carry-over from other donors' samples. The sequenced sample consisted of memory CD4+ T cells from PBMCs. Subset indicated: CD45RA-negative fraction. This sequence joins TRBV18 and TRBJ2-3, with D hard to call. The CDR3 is CASSPVGPSSTDTQYF. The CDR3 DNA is TGTGCCAGCTCACCAGTCGGGCCGTCTTCCACAGATACGCAGTATTTT. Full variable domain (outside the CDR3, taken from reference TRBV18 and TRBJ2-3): NAGVMQNPRHLVRRRGQEARLRCSPMKGHSHVYWYRQLPEEGLKFMVYLQKENIIDESGMPKERFSAEFPKEGPSILRIQQVVRGDSAAYFCASSPVGPSSTDTQYFGPGTRLTVL.